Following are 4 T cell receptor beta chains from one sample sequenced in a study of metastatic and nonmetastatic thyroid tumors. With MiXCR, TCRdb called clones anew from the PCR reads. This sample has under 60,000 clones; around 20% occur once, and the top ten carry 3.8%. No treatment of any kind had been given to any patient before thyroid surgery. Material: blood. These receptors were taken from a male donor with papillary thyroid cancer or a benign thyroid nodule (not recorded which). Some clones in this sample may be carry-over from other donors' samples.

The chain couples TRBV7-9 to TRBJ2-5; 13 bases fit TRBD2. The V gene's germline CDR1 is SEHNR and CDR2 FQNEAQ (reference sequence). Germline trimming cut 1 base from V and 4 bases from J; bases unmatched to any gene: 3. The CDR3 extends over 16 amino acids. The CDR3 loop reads CASSLGTSGRGETQYF. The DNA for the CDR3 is TGTGCCAGCAGCTTAGGGACTAGCGGGAGAGGAGAGACCCAGTACTTC. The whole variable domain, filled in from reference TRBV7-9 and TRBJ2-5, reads DTGVSQNPRHKITKRGQNVTFRCDPISEHNRLYWYRQTLGQGPEFLTYFQNEAQLEKSRLLSDRFSAERPKGSFSTLEIQRTEQGDSAMYLCASSLGTSGRGETQYFGPGTRLLVL.

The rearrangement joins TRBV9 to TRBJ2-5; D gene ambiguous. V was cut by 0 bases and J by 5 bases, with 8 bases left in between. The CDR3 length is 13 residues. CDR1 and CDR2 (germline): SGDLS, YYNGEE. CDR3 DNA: TGTGCCAGCAGCGTAGGGGTTCTTGAGACCCAGTACTTC. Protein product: CASSVGVLETQYF.

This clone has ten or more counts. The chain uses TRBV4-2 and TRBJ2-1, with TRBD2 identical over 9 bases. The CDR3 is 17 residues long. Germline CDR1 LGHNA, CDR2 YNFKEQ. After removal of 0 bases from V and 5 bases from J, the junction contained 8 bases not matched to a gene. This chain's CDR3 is CASSQDGGGRVHNEQFF. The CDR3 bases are TGTGCCAGCAGCCAAGATGGAGGCGGGAGGGTCCACAATGAGCAGTTCTTC.

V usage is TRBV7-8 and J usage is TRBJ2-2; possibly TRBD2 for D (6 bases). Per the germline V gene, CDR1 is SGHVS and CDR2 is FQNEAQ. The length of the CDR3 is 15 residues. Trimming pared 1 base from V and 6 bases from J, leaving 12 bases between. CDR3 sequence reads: CASSLDPSGAGELFF. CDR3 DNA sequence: TGTGCCAGCAGCTTAGACCCTTCGGGGGCCGGGGAGCTGTTTTTT.